This T cell receptor beta chain came from a study of T cells in Graves' hyperthyroidism and ophthalmopathy. Turning to the study itself: It was at initial diagnosis, before any treatment, that peripheral blood was collected. Overall study results and limits: Ophthalmopathy could be told apart from stable hyperthyroidism with a 13 V-J model.

There are a few counts of this clonotype. What it recognizes is unknown. Being one base from a much bigger clone, this may be a read error. Under 3 months was the duration of disease in ophthalmopathy patients, who also had a Clinical Activity Score of at least 3 and a NOSPECS grade of at least 4. Patients showing uncontrolled infection, other autoimmune disease, pregnancy or lactation were ineligible. The source material, RNA transcripts, was used to amplify TCR beta CDR3 regions. A set of HTBI primers served as the primers for a first-round RT-PCR of the TCR CDR3. TCRdb reanalysed the multiplex PCR reads using MiXCR and keeps one entry per CDR3 protein. This sample has some 370,000 distinct CDR3 sequences, with about an eighth found just once. CDR1 and CDR2 from the germline V gene are SNHLY and FYNNEI. This CDR3 spans 18 amino acids.

The sequencing input was blood. This TCR was recovered from a man over 45 with Graves' ophthalmopathy. The rearrangement joins TRBV2 to TRBJ2-7; 12 nucleotides agree with TRBD2. CDR3 bases: TGTGCCGGCAGTGAAGAGGGACTAGCGGGTGACCTTTCCTACGAGCAGTACTTC. Its protein product is CAGSEEGLAGDLSYEQYF.